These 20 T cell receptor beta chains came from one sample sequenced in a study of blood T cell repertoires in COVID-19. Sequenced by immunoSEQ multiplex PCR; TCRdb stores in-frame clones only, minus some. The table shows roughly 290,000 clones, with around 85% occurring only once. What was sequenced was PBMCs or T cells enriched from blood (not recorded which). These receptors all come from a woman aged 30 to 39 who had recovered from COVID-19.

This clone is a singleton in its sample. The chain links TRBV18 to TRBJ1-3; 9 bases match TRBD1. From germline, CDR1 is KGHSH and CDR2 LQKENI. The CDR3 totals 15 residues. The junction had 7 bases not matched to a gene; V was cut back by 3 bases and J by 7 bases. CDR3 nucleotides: TGTGCCAGCTCACCTGGGACAGGGAAGGCGAACACCATATATTTT. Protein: CASSPGTGKANTIYF.

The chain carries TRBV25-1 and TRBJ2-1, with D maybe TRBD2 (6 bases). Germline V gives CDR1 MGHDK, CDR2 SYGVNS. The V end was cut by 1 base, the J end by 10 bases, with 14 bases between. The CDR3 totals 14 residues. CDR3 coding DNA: TGTGCCAGCAGTGAATTTGGGACTCCGGGGGAGCAGTTCTTC. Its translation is CASSEFGTPGEQFF.

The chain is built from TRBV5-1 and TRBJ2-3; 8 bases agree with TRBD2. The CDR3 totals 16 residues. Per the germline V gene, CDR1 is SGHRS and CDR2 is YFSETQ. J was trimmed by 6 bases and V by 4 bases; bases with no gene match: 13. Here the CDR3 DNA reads TGCGCCAGCAGCCCTGGAAGCGGGGGACCGTATGATACGCAGTATTTT. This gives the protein CASSPGSGGPYDTQYF. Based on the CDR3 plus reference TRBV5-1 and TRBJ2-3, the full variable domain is KAGVTQTPRYLIKTRGQQVTLSCSPISGHRSVSWYQQTPGQGLQFLFEYFSETQRNKGNFPGRFSGRQFSNSRSEMNVSTLELGDSALYLCASSPGSGGPYDTQYFGPGTRLTVL.

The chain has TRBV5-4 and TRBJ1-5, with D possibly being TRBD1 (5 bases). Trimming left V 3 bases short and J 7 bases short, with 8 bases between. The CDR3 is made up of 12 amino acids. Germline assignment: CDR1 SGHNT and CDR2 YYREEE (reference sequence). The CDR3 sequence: CASSYQGQPQHF. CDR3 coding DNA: TGTGCCAGCAGCTATCAGGGCCAGCCCCAGCATTTT.

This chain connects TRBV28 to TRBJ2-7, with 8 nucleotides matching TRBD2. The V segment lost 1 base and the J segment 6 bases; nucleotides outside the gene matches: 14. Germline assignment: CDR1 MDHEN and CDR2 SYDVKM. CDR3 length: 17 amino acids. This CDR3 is CASSLSWGGSGASEQYF. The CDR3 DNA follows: TGTGCCAGCAGTTTATCATGGGGGGGTAGCGGGGCCAGCGAGCAGTACTTC. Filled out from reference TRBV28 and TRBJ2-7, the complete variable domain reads DVKVTQSSRYLVKRTGEKVFLECVQDMDHENMFWYRQDPGLGLRLIYFSYDVKMKEKGDIPEGYSVSREKKERFSLILESASTNQTSMYLCASSLSWGGSGASEQYFGPGTRLTVT.

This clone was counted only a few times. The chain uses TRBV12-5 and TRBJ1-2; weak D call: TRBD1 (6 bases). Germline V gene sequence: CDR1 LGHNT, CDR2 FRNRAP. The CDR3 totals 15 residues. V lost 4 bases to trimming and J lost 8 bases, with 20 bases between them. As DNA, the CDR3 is TGTGCTAGTGGTTCGCCGGCCGGGGGGGCGAAGGGCTACACCTTC. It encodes CASGSPAGGAKGYTF.

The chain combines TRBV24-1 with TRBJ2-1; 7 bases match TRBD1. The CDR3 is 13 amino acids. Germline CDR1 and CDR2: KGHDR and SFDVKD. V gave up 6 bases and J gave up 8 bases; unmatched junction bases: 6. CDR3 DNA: TGTGCCACCAGTCAGGGACAGATTTATGAGCAGTTCTTC. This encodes CATSQGQIYEQFF.

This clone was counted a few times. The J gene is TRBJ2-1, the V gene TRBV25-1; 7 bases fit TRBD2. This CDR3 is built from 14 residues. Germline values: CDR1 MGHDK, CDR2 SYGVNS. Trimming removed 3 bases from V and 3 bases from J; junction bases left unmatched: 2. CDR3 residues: CASSDGLDYNEQFF. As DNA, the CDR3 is TGTGCCAGCAGTGACGGACTAGACTACAATGAGCAGTTCTTC.

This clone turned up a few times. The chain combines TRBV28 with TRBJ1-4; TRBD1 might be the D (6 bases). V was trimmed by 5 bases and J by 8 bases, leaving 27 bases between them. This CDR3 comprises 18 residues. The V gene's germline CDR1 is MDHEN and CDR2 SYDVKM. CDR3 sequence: CASSPPGSGGRLGEKLFF. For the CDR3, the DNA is TGTGCCAGCAGTCCCCCGGGGTCCGGGGGGCGCCTTGGGGAAAAACTGTTTTTT.

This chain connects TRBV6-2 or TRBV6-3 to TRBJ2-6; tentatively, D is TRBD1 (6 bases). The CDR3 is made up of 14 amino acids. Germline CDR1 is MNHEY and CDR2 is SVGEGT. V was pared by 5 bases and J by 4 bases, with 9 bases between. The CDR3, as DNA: TGTGCCAGCAGTCCCGGGACAGGGGCCAACGTCCTGACTTTC. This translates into CASSPGTGANVLTF.

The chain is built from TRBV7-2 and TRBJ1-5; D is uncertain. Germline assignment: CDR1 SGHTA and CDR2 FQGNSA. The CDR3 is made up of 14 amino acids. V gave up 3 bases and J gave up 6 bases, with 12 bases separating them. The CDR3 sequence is CASSLGRNSQPQHF. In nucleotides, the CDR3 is TGTGCCAGCAGCTTGGGTAGGAACAGTCAGCCCCAGCATTTT.

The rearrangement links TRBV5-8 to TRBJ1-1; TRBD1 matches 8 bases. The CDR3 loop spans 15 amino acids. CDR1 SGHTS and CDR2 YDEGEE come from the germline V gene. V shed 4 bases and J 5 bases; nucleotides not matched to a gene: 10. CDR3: CASSRTDRVRTEAFF. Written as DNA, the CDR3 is TGTGCCAGCAGCCGCACGGACAGGGTTCGGACTGAAGCTTTCTTT.

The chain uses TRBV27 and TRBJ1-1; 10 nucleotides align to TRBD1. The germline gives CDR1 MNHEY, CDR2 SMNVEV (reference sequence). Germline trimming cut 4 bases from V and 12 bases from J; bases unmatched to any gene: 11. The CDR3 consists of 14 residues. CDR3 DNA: TGTGCCAGCAGTTCAAGCGACAGGGGGCGTGAGACTTTCTTT. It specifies CASSSSDRGRETFF.

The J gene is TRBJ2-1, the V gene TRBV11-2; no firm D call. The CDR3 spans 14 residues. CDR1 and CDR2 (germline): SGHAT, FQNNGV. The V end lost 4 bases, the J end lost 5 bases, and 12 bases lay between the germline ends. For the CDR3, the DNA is TGTGCCAGCAGCTCTGGGCACTCTAACAATGAGCAGTTCTTC. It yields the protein CASSSGHSNNEQFF.

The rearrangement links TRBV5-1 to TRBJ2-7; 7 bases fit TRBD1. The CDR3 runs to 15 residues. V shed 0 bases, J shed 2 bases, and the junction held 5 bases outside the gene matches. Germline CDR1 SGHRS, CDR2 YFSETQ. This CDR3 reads CASSLDPGQTYEQYF. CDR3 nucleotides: TGCGCCAGCAGCTTGGACCCGGGACAGACCTACGAGCAGTACTTC.

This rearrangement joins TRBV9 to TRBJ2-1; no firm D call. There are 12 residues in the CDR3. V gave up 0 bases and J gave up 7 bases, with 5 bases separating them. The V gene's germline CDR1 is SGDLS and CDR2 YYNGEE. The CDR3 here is CASSVGSNEQFF. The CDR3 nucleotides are TGTGCCAGCAGCGTAGGTTCTAATGAGCAGTTCTTC.

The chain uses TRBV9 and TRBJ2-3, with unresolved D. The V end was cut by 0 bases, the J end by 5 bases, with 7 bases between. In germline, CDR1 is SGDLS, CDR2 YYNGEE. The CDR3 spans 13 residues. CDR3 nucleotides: TGTGCCAGCAGCGTAGCTAGTATAGATACGCAGTATTTT. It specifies CASSVASIDTQYF.

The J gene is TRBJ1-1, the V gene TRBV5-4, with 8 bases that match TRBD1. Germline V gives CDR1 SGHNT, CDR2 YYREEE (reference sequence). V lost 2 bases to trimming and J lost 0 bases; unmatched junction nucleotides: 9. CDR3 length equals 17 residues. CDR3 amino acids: CASSFGTGGSMNTEAFF. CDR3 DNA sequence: TGTGCCAGCAGCTTCGGTACAGGGGGGTCCATGAACACTGAAGCTTTCTTT.

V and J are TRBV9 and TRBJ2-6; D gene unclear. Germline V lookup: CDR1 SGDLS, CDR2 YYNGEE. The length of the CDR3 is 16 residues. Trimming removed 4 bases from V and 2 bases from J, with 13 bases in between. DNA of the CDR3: TGTGCCAGCAGCCCCCGACTTATGGCTGGGGCCAACGTCCTGACTTTC. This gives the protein CASSPRLMAGANVLTF.

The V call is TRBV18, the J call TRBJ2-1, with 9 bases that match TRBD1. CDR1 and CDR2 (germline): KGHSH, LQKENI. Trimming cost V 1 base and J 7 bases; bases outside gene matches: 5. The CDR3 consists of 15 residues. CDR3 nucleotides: TGTGCCAGCTCACCACTGGGGACAGGGCCTAATGAGCAGTTCTTC. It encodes CASSPLGTGPNEQFF.